The rows below give T cell receptor beta chains drawn from one sample of a study of tumor and adjacent non-tumor tissue in lung cancer. TCRdb called the multiplex PCR reads again in MiXCR, with one record for every CDR3 protein. The sample has roughly 74,000 distinct CDR3 sequences; 76% are singletons. Sequencing input: distant non-tumor lung tissue. These receptors were collected from a man between 65 and 85 years old with non-small cell lung cancer. Each CDR3 is given with its conserved first and last residue.

v_call	cdr3_aa
TRBV19	CATTDRGDYEQYF
TRBV11-1	CASSLDSYEQYF
TRBV12-3/TRBV12-4	CVSSQPVDRKDMQYF
TRBV29-1	CSVERAGPTNVKYF
TRBV6-1	CASSDYSTDKDQYF
TRBV29-1	CSMAERFHEIQYF
TRBV4-2	CAISQADRTTGTQYF
TRBV20-1	CSAPGQGAGNTIYF
TRBV4-1	CASSQSPLRAGSTDTQYF
TRBV11-3	CASASGWGRESYYF
TRBV29-1	CSPPDVRETQYF
TRBV20-1	CNAERQAVGTEAFF
TRBV28	CASSSEQGPGSPLQF
TRBV4-1	CASSQGASRDTQYF
TRBV11-2	CASSLAGGASEQIF
TRBV6-1	CASRECAAGRETQYF
TRBV4-1	CDSSQGGFLNEQLF
TRBV20-1	CSAAFGEGWAQPQHF
TRBV11-2	CASTLVGTVVAGELFF
TRBV14	CASSQVGTQYF
TRBV19	CASSIKAANTEAFF
TRBV6-6	CASRKEHRTGTGSPLNF
TRBV11-1	CVSSRLAGGYDEQFF
TRBV20-1	CSARVQERYDKYIQNF
TRBV11-3	CANSGLAVAGAGELFF
TRBV11-2	CASILGSGTYEQYF
TRBV11-1	CASSLGVGRPAETQHF
TRBV6-5	CTSSSLTSGTKLVYEQYF
TRBV11-2	CASRLVGRDREKYF
TRBV7-2	CASNYPGLGDEQYF
TRBV6-6	CASSGGDTQYF
TRBV29-1	CTILQTGAYGYTF
TRBV5-4	CVSNSDIGELFF
TRBV29-1	CSVVSYQSPGEDGYTF
TRBV11-3	CASSLGPDPEAFF
TRBV5-6	CASSSMGRTMYAEAFF
TRBV4-2	CGSSQVGGLEETQHF
TRBV11-2	CASSLYGPDQYF
TRBV6-1	CAGEPVMAGSGSGNYGYIF
TRBV7-9	CASSDYNGQFF
TRBV12-3/TRBV12-4	CASSLGTGVNQHQHF
TRBV12-3/TRBV12-4	CASSGTGIGIGSGNTIYF
TRBV29-1	CRVVPYQSSGYDGYTF
TRBV5-1	CASSLEAGELFF
TRBV6-6	CASSAHGLHEQYF
TRBV29-1	CSVPGIGGYNELFF
TRBV6-1	CASWSGSTDTLYF
TRBV6-1	CASSDNPTDGEQYF
TRBV28	CASSPTDGKNTEAFF
TRBV29-1	CIVVPYHSSGEDGYTF
TRBV7-3	CASSLSGGANNEQFF
TRBV11-2	CACSIQVGADGELFF
TRBV12-3/TRBV12-4	CASSRPGTGIGSGITIYF
TRBV10-2	CAGTSPGSSSHEQFF
TRBV5-1	CASSLVLLAGGSDTQYF